This T cell receptor beta chain derives from a study of T cells in Graves' hyperthyroidism and ophthalmopathy. Across the study: Peripheral blood specimens were obtained at initial diagnosis, prior to any treatment. Study results and limitations: Stable hyperthyroidism was separated from ophthalmopathy by a model based on 13 V-J features. In blood, most of the thyroid clonotypes expanded above 0.001 were also present.

Germline V gene data show CDR1 as SGHAT and CDR2 as FQNNGV. There are 12 residues in the CDR3. V lost 5 bases and J lost 5; bases outside the gene matches: 3. This clonotype has ten or more counts. Its antigen is still unknown. Disease duration under 2 months; hyperthyroidism patients were aged 18 to 65. RNA transcripts served as the template for amplifying TCR beta CDR3 regions. The HTBI primer set was used in a first-round RT-PCR of the TCR CDR3. TCRdb used MiXCR to reprocess the multiplex PCR reads, holding one entry per CDR3 protein. Here the sample spans 600,000 to 900,000 distinct CDR3 sequences, roughly 17% being singletons.

The TCR comes from a man in his late teens or twenties with Graves' hyperthyroidism. What was sequenced was blood. V is TRBV11-2 and J is TRBJ2-7, with 7 bases that match TRBD1. The CDR3 region has the DNA TGTGCCAGCAGCAGACAGGGTAACGAGCAGTACTTC. This gives the protein CASSRQGNEQYF. Based on the CDR3 plus reference TRBV11-2 and TRBJ2-7, the full variable domain is EAGVAQSPRYKIIEKRQSVAFWCNPISGHATLYWYQQILGQGPKLLIQFQNNGVVDDSQLPKDRFSAERLKGVDSTLKIQPAKLEDSAVYLCASSRQGNEQYFGPGTRLTVT.